Listed here are 29 T cell receptor beta chains from one sample, sequenced in a study of CD8 T cells in Susac syndrome (dated 2019 in TCRdb). Library preparation was by the immunoSEQ multiplex PCR assay. RNA was extracted with the RNeasy kit and 0.5 to 1 ug was reverse transcribed using random hexamers. TCRdb trimmed public reads at Q25 via fastp, called clones via MiXCR and kept in-frame beta chains. Here each entry gathers all rows of one CDR3 protein and keeps the most common genes and DNA. The sample data list 150,000 to 200,000 distinct CDR3 sequences, and approximately 94% of these were observed just once. The ten largest clones add up to roughly 0.099% of the sample. Sequencing was carried out using CD4+ T cells from PBMCs. These receptors came from a human donor with multiple sclerosis.

The chain combines TRBV6-1 with TRBJ1-2; D not resolved. In germline, CDR1 is MNHNS, CDR2 SASEGT. Trimming took off 1 base at V and 3 bases at J, with 18 bases between the two ends. The CDR3 is 17 residues long. CDR3 bases: TGTGCCAGCAGTGAAGGCCTTGGTCCCGGATTGTACTATGGCTACACCTTC. It translates to CASSEGLGPGLYYGYTF.

This chain links TRBV7-8 with TRBJ1-1; D call uncertain. Germline CDR1 and CDR2: SGHVS and FQNEAQ. The CDR3 spans 14 residues. Trimming took off 3 bases at V and 1 base at J, with 9 bases between the two ends. CDR3 residues: CASSFFTSNTEAFF. CDR3 DNA sequence: TGTGCCAGCAGCTTCTTCACATCGAACACTGAAGCTTTCTTT. Full variable domain (missing parts from reference TRBV7-8 and TRBJ1-1): GAGVSQSPRYKVAKRGQDVALRCDPISGHVSLFWYQQALGQGPEFLTYFQNEAQLDKSGLPSDRFFAERPEGSVSTLKIQRTQQEDSAVYLCASSFFTSNTEAFFGQGTRLTVV.

J is TRBJ2-6 and V is TRBV4-2; 7 nucleotides align to TRBD1. CDR1 and CDR2 from the germline V gene are LGHNA and YNFKEQ. J gave up 2 bases and V 0 bases, and 13 bases lay outside the gene matches. The CDR3 covers 20 residues. DNA of the CDR3: TGTGCCAGCAGCCAAGACAGAGGGGGCCATACCTTTGCTGGGGCCAACGTCCTGACTTTC. Protein sequence: CASSQDRGGHTFAGANVLTF.

This rearrangement joins TRBV27 to TRBJ2-7; D may be TRBD1 (7 bases). This CDR3 is 14 amino acids long. The germline V and J ends were trimmed by 2 bases and 7 bases, with 15 bases remaining between them. Germline loops: CDR1 MNHEY, CDR2 SMNVEV (reference sequence). The CDR3 loop reads CASSLRRQGLEQYF. For the CDR3, the DNA is TGTGCCAGCAGTTTACGGAGACAGGGACTGGAGCAGTACTTC.

This chain joins TRBV19 and TRBJ2-7; 7 bases map to TRBD1. Germline CDR1 is LNHDA and CDR2 is SQIVND (reference sequence). The CDR3 has 15 residues. V was pared by 1 base and J by 3 bases, with 6 bases of the junction left unmatched. CDR3 residues: CASSIAFDRVYEQYF. For the CDR3, the DNA is TGTGCCAGTAGTATAGCCTTCGACAGGGTCTACGAGCAGTACTTC.

The rearrangement uses TRBV5-6 and TRBJ2-1; 10 bases map to TRBD2. The CDR3 has 16 residues. The germline CDR1 and CDR2 sequences are SGHDT and YYEEEE. J lost 4 bases, V lost 1 base, and 5 bases had no gene match. The CDR3 region has the DNA TGTGCCAGCAGCTTGAGTGGACTAGCGGCTTACAATGAGCAGTTCTTC. As protein: CASSLSGLAAYNEQFF.

This chain uses TRBV6-2 or TRBV6-3 with TRBJ1-4; tentatively, D is TRBD1 (6 bases). Germline CDR1 is MNHEY and CDR2 is SVGEGT. With 4 bases removed from V and 8 bases from J, the gap between germline ends came to 17 bases. The CDR3 totals 15 residues. The CDR3, as DNA: TGTGCCAGCAGTTCAGGGGCGGCCGGGCGCGAAAAACTGTTTTTT. Residues: CASSSGAAGREKLFF.

A single count supports this clonotype. V gene TRBV11-2 combines with J gene TRBJ2-3; the match to TRBD1 covers 7 bases. CDR3 length: 14 residues. J was trimmed by 5 bases and V by 5 bases; bases with no gene match: 7. CDR1 is SGHAT and CDR2 is FQNNGV in the germline V gene. The CDR3 reads CASSPDRAGDTQYF. CDR3 DNA sequence: TGTGCCAGCAGCCCCGACAGGGCGGGAGATACGCAGTATTTT.

The chain links TRBV11-2 to TRBJ1-5; 12 bases are a match to TRBD1. V gave up 2 bases and J gave up 4 bases; unmatched junction bases: 9. Germline V gene sequence: CDR1 SGHAT, CDR2 FQNNGV. This CDR3 spans 18 amino acids. CDR3: CASSLRGDRGLQNQPQHF. CDR3 bases: TGTGCCAGCAGCTTAAGGGGGGACAGGGGGCTCCAAAATCAGCCCCAGCATTTT.

The rearrangement uses TRBV2 and TRBJ2-2; TRBD2 aligns across 13 bases. The V gene end was trimmed by 4 bases and the J gene end by 6 bases; junction bases not matched to a gene: 5. The CDR3 sequence is 16 residues long. Germline V lookup: CDR1 SNHLY, CDR2 FYNNEI. This CDR3 reads CASSGTSGSSSGELFF. In nucleotides, the CDR3 is TGTGCCAGCAGTGGGACTAGCGGGAGTAGCTCCGGGGAGCTGTTTTTT.

The CDR3 bases are TGCGCCAGCAGCGCACAGGGGCCGAGGTACGAGCAGTACTTC. Residues: CASSAQGPRYEQYF. This chain joins TRBV5-1 and TRBJ2-7; 7 bases are shared with TRBD1. Looked up from germline, CDR1 is SGHRS and CDR2 is YFSETQ. This CDR3 is 14 amino acids long. V lost 4 bases, J lost 4 bases, and 8 bases stayed unmatched.

This chain links TRBV12-3 or TRBV12-4 with TRBJ1-1, with a weak D call TRBD1 (5 bases). CDR3 length equals 14 residues. Between the trimmed V and J ends, which lost 7 bases and 0 bases, there was a span of 12 bases. The CDR3 spells CASTPQDLNTEAFF. The CDR3 DNA reads as TGTGCCAGCACCCCACAGGACCTGAACACTGAAGCTTTCTTT.

This chain links TRBV20-1 with TRBJ1-3; the D gene is possibly TRBD1 (5 bases). CDR3 length: 12 residues. V was cut by 3 bases and J by 4 bases, with 7 bases left in between. Germline V gives CDR1 DFQATT, CDR2 SNEGSKA (reference sequence). The CDR3 sequence is CSARTVGNTIYF. CDR3 nucleotides: TGCAGTGCTAGGACAGTCGGAAACACCATATATTTT.

The chain combines TRBV15 with TRBJ2-7; 10 nucleotides agree with TRBD1. Germline assignment: CDR1 LNHNV and CDR2 YYDKDF (reference sequence). Trimming took 5 bases from V and 3 from J; bases not matched to a gene: 7. The CDR3 length is 15 residues. CDR3 in amino acids: CATSRDRGANYEQYF. The CDR3 DNA follows: TGTGCCACCAGCCGGGACAGGGGCGCGAACTACGAGCAGTACTTC.

The rearrangement joins TRBV6-5 to TRBJ1-4; 7 positions match TRBD1. The CDR3 runs to 14 residues. Looked up from germline, CDR1 is MNHEY and CDR2 is SVGAGI. Germline trimming cut 2 bases from V and 8 bases from J; bases unmatched to any gene: 5. The DNA of the CDR3 is TGTGCCAGCAGTTACGTACCAGGGGGGGAAAAACTGTTTTTT. This codes for CASSYVPGGEKLFF.

The rearrangement uses TRBV6-5 and TRBJ2-2, with 9 bases lining up with TRBD2. The CDR3 length is 15 residues. The germline gives CDR1 MNHEY, CDR2 SVGAGI. Trimming cost V 6 bases and J 2 bases; bases outside gene matches: 4. For the CDR3, the DNA is TGTGCCAGCAGGACTAGCGGAGCTAACACCGGGGAGCTGTTTTTT. It codes for CASRTSGANTGELFF.

The chain couples TRBV6-6 to TRBJ1-2, with D unclear. V dropped 2 bases and J dropped 8 bases, with 12 bases sitting between them. The CDR3 is made up of 13 amino acids. The germline CDR1 and CDR2 sequences are MNHNY and SVGAGI (reference sequence). The CDR3 region is CASSYGGSRGYTF. The CDR3 region has the DNA TGTGCCAGCAGTTACGGTGGCAGTCGCGGCTACACCTTC.

The chain joins TRBV20-1 to TRBJ2-7; 7 nucleotides agree with TRBD1. Germline lookup yields CDR1 DFQATT and CDR2 SNEGSKA (reference sequence). The CDR3 contains 13 residues. V lost 7 bases and J lost 0; bases outside the gene matches: 6. The CDR3 sequence: CSVTGQYSYEQYF. In nucleotides, the CDR3 is TGCAGTGTGACGGGACAGTACTCCTACGAGCAGTACTTC.

J is TRBJ1-5 and V is TRBV12-3 or TRBV12-4, with D possibly matching TRBD1 (5 bases). CDR3 length: 13 amino acids. The V and J ends lost 1 base and 5 bases respectively, with 6 bases between them. CDR3 coding DNA: TGTGCCAGCAGTTTAGTACAGGATCAGCCCCAGCATTTT. It specifies CASSLVQDQPQHF.

The CDR3 sequence is CASRKVGSGIYNEQFF. CDR3 sequence (DNA): TGTGCCAGCCGCAAGGTTGGTAGCGGGATATACAATGAGCAGTTCTTC. This chain uses TRBV25-1 with TRBJ2-1, with 8 bases aligning to TRBD2. V trimming: 8 bases; J trimming: 4 bases; junction bases outside the gene matches: 13. From germline, CDR1 is MGHDK and CDR2 SYGVNS. The CDR3 is made up of 16 amino acids. Full variable domain (outside the CDR3, taken from reference TRBV25-1 and TRBJ2-1): EADIYQTPRYLVIGTGKKITLECSQTMGHDKMYWYQQDPGMELHLIHYSYGVNSTEKGDLSSESTVSRIRTEHFPLTLESARPSHTSQYLCASRKVGSGIYNEQFFGPGTRLTVL.

This clonotype was counted a single time. The chain links TRBV30 to TRBJ1-6, with D perhaps TRBD1 (6 bases). Trimming took 2 bases from V and 9 from J, leaving 17 bases between them. Looked up from germline, CDR1 is GTSNPN and CDR2 is SVGIG (reference sequence). CDR3 length equals 15 residues. DNA of the CDR3: TGTGCCTGGAGTACCTACGGGACAAGGGGTTCACCCCTCCACTTT. It translates to CAWSTYGTRGSPLHF.

CDR3 sequence reads: CASSSTTGIPLYEQYF. The CDR3 DNA reads TGTGCCAGCAGTTCCACGACAGGGATCCCTCTCTACGAGCAGTACTTC. This sequence joins TRBV27 and TRBJ2-7; TRBD1 matches 7 bases. Germline assignment: CDR1 MNHEY and CDR2 SMNVEV (reference sequence). This CDR3 is 16 amino acids long. V lost 4 bases to trimming and J lost 3 bases; unmatched junction nucleotides: 12.

This clonotype occurred once. This sequence joins TRBV4-1 and TRBJ1-3; D call uncertain. Trimming took 7 bases from V and 2 from J, leaving 12 bases between them. From germline, CDR1 is MGHRA and CDR2 YSYEKL. CDR3 length: 14 amino acids. CDR3 nucleotide sequence: TGCGCCAGCACCCCATTTGGAACTGGAAACACCATATATTTT. Amino acid sequence: CASTPFGTGNTIYF.

V usage is TRBV23-1 and J usage is TRBJ1-1, with 7 positions matching TRBD1. TRBV23-1 is an open reading frame whose function is uncertain. This CDR3 region has 15 residues. Germline trimming cut 4 bases from V and 1 base from J; bases unmatched to any gene: 6. CDR3 bases: TGCGCCAGCAGTCGGTTCCGGGACAGGAACACTGAAGCTTTCTTT. Its translation: CASSRFRDRNTEAFF.

The V and J genes are TRBV6-5 and TRBJ1-1; 9 nucleotides align to TRBD1. Looked up from germline, CDR1 is MNHEY and CDR2 is SVGAGI. Unmatched junction bases numbered 9, after V lost 7 bases and J lost 3 bases. CDR3 length equals 15 residues. The CDR3 reads CASTKSTGGYTEAFF. The CDR3 nucleotides read TGTGCCAGCACCAAATCCACAGGGGGCTACACTGAAGCTTTCTTT.

The chain couples TRBV20-1 to TRBJ2-3, with D tentatively TRBD1 (5 bases). Trimming removed 0 bases from V and 6 bases from J, with 13 bases in between. The CDR3 has 14 amino acids. Germline CDR1 DFQATT, CDR2 SNEGSKA (reference sequence). In DNA, the CDR3 is TGCAGTGCTAGAGATAGCCAGGGCATCGATACGCAGTATTTT. Its translation is CSARDSQGIDTQYF.

The chain is built from TRBV20-1 and TRBJ2-5; D is possibly TRBD1 or TRBD2 (5 bases each). The V gene lost 6 bases and the J gene lost 5 bases, with 13 bases spanning the gap. The CDR3 totals 12 residues. The germline CDR1 and CDR2 sequences are DFQATT and SNEGSKA (reference sequence). CDR3 DNA: TGCAGTGCAAAGATGGGGGACGAGACCCAGTACTTC. It yields the protein CSAKMGDETQYF.

This clonotype has only one observation. This chain links TRBV12-3 or TRBV12-4 with TRBJ1-1, with D perhaps matching TRBD1 (5 bases). V dropped 7 bases and J dropped 3 bases, with 12 bases sitting between them. The CDR3 runs 13 residues. CDR3 loop: CASTTDSYTEAFF. The CDR3 DNA sequence: TGTGCCAGCACAACAGACAGCTACACTGAAGCTTTCTTT.

The chain carries TRBV11-2 and TRBJ2-3; 8 bases are a match to TRBD2. Germline CDR1 reads SGHAT; CDR2 reads FQNNGV. The CDR3 runs 16 residues. The V gene end was trimmed by 5 bases and the J gene end by 0 bases; junction bases not matched to a gene: 7. This CDR3 is CASSPELAVSTDTQYF. The CDR3 coding sequence is TGTGCCAGCAGCCCTGAACTAGCGGTGAGCACAGATACGCAGTATTTT.